This TCR beta chain was obtained from a study of blood T cell repertoires in COVID-19. Across the study: PBMCs, B-cell-depleted T cells, or T cells provided the cDNA or gDNA that made up the material.

Per the original data handling: For nucleated cells, counts were estimated from reference gene primer amplification. TCRdb's copy holds only in-frame clones and misses some; the assay was immunoSEQ multiplex PCR. D and trimming were read from the DNA, whereas the V and J calls and clone size are those reported in that table. Of some 150,000 clones in the sample, over 85% were seen once. CDR1 is MNHNS, CDR2 SASEGT, per germline. This CDR3 has 14 residues. J lost 7 bases, V lost 3 bases, and 7 bases had no gene match. The sequence was collected from a human donor in a cohort sampled during active COVID-19. The V and J genes are TRBV6-1 and TRBJ1-2, with 8 bases that match TRBD1. The source material was peripheral blood. Written as DNA, the CDR3 is TGTGCCAGCAGTGAGACAGGGGTCTCCTTTGGCTACACCTTC. Translation gives CASSETGVSFGYTF.